The 13 T cell receptor beta chains below come from one sample, sequenced in a study of cytomegalovirus exposure and HLA in healthy donors. 13 Jbeta primers and 60 Vbeta primers were used for the PCR. Assay used: immunoSEQ multiplex PCR; TCRdb lists only in-frame clones, some missing. The sample shows fewer than 150,000 clones, 82% of them seen only once. Sequences were obtained from PBMCs. The receptor set was obtained from a young woman in good health and CMV-seronegative.

The chain couples TRBV15 to TRBJ1-2; no clear D. Germline V CDR1 and CDR2: LNHNV, YYDKDF (reference sequence). The CDR3 is made up of 16 amino acids. The ends were cut back, 1 base at V and 5 bases at J, with 17 bases in the middle. CDR3 sequence (DNA): TGTGCCACCAGCAGAGCCACAAGGTGGGCCAATTATGGCTACACCTTC. Its translation: CATSRATRWANYGYTF. The full variable domain, completed using reference TRBV15 and TRBJ1-2, is DAMVIQNPRYQVTQFGKPVTLSCSQTLNHNVMYWYQQKSSQAPKLLFHYYDKDFNNEADTPDNFQSRRPNTSFCFLDIRSPGLGDTAMYLCATSRATRWANYGYTFGSGTRLTVV.

This clone was found once. The chain carries TRBV30 and TRBJ2-2; D is unclear. The CDR3 totals 15 residues. V shed 0 bases and J shed 4 bases, with 12 bases lying between them. Germline lookup yields CDR1 GTSNPN and CDR2 SVGIG (reference sequence). The CDR3 here is CAWSVQSGSTGELFF. The CDR3 DNA reads as TGTGCCTGGAGTGTACAGTCAGGTTCCACCGGGGAGCTGTTTTTT. Full variable domain (remainder filled in from reference TRBV30 and TRBJ2-2): SQTIHQWPATLVQPVGSPLSLECTVEGTSNPNLYWYRQAAGRGLQLLFYSVGIGQISSEVPQNLSASRPQDRQFILSSKKLLLSDSGFYLCAWSVQSGSTGELFFGEGSRLTVL.

The chain uses TRBV10-3 and TRBJ1-1, with D possibly matching TRBD1 (5 bases). The CDR3 totals 14 residues. The V end lost 4 bases, the J end lost 2 bases, and 11 bases lay between the germline ends. Looked up from germline, CDR1 is ENHRY and CDR2 is SYGVKD. This CDR3 is CAISAGTGNTEAFF. As DNA, the CDR3 is TGTGCCATCAGTGCCGGGACTGGAAACACTGAAGCTTTCTTT.

The V call is TRBV29-1, the J call TRBJ2-5; 10 bases are shared with TRBD1. This CDR3 contains 15 residues. Germline values: CDR1 SQVTM, CDR2 ANQGSEA. Losses at the gene ends were 6 bases for V and 4 bases for J; bases not matched to a gene: 11. The CDR3 DNA is TGCAGCGTCGATTCCCCGACAGGGGGCACAGAGACCCAGTACTTC. Its protein product is CSVDSPTGGTETQYF.

V gene TRBV6-1 combines with J gene TRBJ2-5, with D maybe TRBD2 (6 bases). With 2 bases removed from V and 4 bases from J, the gap between germline ends came to 8 bases. The CDR3 is 13 residues long. Germline V CDR1 and CDR2: MNHNS, SASEGT. The CDR3 spells CASSEPGRETQYF. The CDR3 coding sequence is TGTGCCAGCAGTGAACCCGGGAGAGAGACCCAGTACTTC.

Only a few counts were recorded for this clone. The gene calls are TRBV7-8 and TRBJ2-7; 9 nucleotides line up with TRBD1. V trimming: 5 bases; J trimming: 5 bases; junction bases outside the gene matches: 7. Germline V gene lookup returns CDR1 SGHVS and CDR2 FQNEAQ. CDR3 size: 14 residues. CDR3 protein: CASSRPGTGNEQYV. In nucleotides, the CDR3 is TGTGCCAGCAGCCGTCCCGGGACAGGGAACGAGCAGTACGTC.

This chain uses TRBV11-3 with TRBJ2-5, with 8 bases identical to TRBD2. CDR1 is SGHNT and CDR2 is YENEEA in the germline V gene. After removal of 5 bases from V and 5 bases from J, the junction contained 7 bases not matched to a gene. The CDR3 is 14 amino acids. CDR3 region: CASSPSGGRETQYF. The CDR3 DNA follows: TGTGCCAGCAGCCCGAGCGGGGGCAGGGAGACCCAGTACTTC.

This chain uses TRBV15 with TRBJ1-4; no clear D gene. The germline V and J ends were trimmed by 0 bases and 5 bases, with 7 bases remaining between them. Per germline, CDR1 LNHNV and CDR2 YYDKDF (reference sequence). CDR3 size: 14 residues. The CDR3 bases are TGTGCCACCAGCAGAGATCGCGGGAATGAAAAACTGTTTTTT. Protein sequence: CATSRDRGNEKLFF.

The chain is built from TRBV29-1 and TRBJ1-2; 10 positions agree with TRBD1. The CDR3 consists of 13 residues. Germline CDR1 and CDR2: SQVTM and ANQGSEA. Losses at the gene ends were 5 bases for V and 5 bases for J; bases not matched to a gene: 5. As DNA, the CDR3 is TGCAGCGTTTCTATGGGACAGGGGTATGGCTACACCTTC. Its protein product is CSVSMGQGYGYTF.

This chain joins TRBV30 and TRBJ2-7; TRBD1 aligns across 8 bases. Germline V gene sequence: CDR1 GTSNPN, CDR2 SVGIG (reference sequence). With 5 bases clipped from V and 6 bases from J, the junction kept 3 bases outside the gene matches. The CDR3 contains 11 residues. The DNA of the CDR3 is TGTGCCTGGGGACAGGGACTCGAGCAGTACGTC. It specifies CAWGQGLEQYV.

The chain carries TRBV6-1 and TRBJ2-7; D call uncertain. V dropped 2 bases and J dropped 3 bases, with 11 bases sitting between them. The CDR3 extends over 14 amino acids. Germline CDR1 is MNHNS and CDR2 is SASEGT. The chain's CDR3 is CASSERPRLYEQYF. The CDR3 coding sequence is TGTGCCAGCAGTGAACGGCCTAGACTCTACGAGCAGTACTTC.

The chain uses TRBV5-4 and TRBJ2-2; no firm D call. The CDR3 has 14 amino acids. CDR1 is SGHNT and CDR2 is YYREEE in the germline V gene (reference sequence). Trimming stripped 1 base from V and 1 base from J, with 5 bases between. Here the CDR3 reads CASSLQLNTGELFF. The CDR3 nucleotides read TGTGCCAGCAGCTTGCAGTTGAACACCGGGGAGCTGTTTTTT.

This clone was seen more than once but under ten times. This chain connects TRBV29-1 to TRBJ2-3, with D perhaps TRBD1 (6 bases). Per germline, CDR1 SQVTM and CDR2 ANQGSEA. CDR3 size: 18 residues. V shed 1 base and J shed 2 bases, with 22 bases lying between them. CDR3 sequence: CSVEGLSGTSRITDTQYF. The CDR3 nucleotides are TGCAGCGTTGAAGGACTATCCGGGACATCCCGAATCACAGATACGCAGTATTTT.